One sample yielded the 6 T cell receptor beta chains listed below, sequenced in a study of cytomegalovirus exposure and HLA in healthy donors. 13 Jbeta primers and 60 Vbeta primers were used for the PCR. TCRdb's copy holds only in-frame clones and misses some; the assay was immunoSEQ multiplex PCR. In the table there are about 110,000 clones, roughly 70% of which are singletons. The sequenced material came from PBMCs. These receptors all come from a woman under 40 in good health and CMV-seronegative.

This chain links TRBV20-1 with TRBJ2-5; no clear D. Germline CDR1 DFQATT, CDR2 SNEGSKA (reference sequence). The CDR3 is 11 residues long. The CDR3 DNA follows: TGCGGCCGAGCGCGGCGCGAGACCCAGTACTTC. Translation: CGRARRETQYF.

The chain links TRBV30 to TRBJ2-5; tentative D call: TRBD2 (5 bases). The J call may not be correct, given that the DNA end is closer to TRBJ2-7. This CDR3 contains 14 residues. Germline assignment: CDR1 GTSNPN and CDR2 SVGIG (reference sequence). CDR3 loop: CAWSVQSSHYEQYF. The CDR3 DNA sequence: TGTGCCTGGAGTGTACAGTCTAGCCACTACGAGCAGTACTTC.

CDR3 residues: CSVEAEGVAGYTF. The CDR3 DNA follows: TGCAGCGTTGAAGCCGAGGGGGTGGCTGGCTACACCTTC. The rearrangement joins TRBV29-1 to TRBJ1-2, with D possibly matching TRBD1 (6 bases). The length of the CDR3 is 13 residues. Trimming cost V 1 base and J 7 bases, with 13 bases left between them. Germline V lookup: CDR1 SQVTM, CDR2 ANQGSEA.

This sequence joins TRBV29-1 and TRBJ1-2, with D uncertain. The CDR3 is made up of 10 amino acids. V shed 3 bases and J shed 4 bases, with 3 bases lying between them. CDR1 SQVTM and CDR2 ANQGSEA come from the germline V gene. CDR3 amino acids: CSVDSYGYTF. The CDR3 DNA reads as TGCAGCGTTGACAGCTATGGCTACACCTTC.

CDR3 amino acids: CAISESPGGTDTQYF. CDR3 nucleotides: TGTGCCATCAGTGAGTCTCCGGGGGGAACAGATACGCAGTATTTT. V usage is TRBV10-3 and J usage is TRBJ2-3; TRBD2 matches 7 bases. The CDR3 consists of 15 residues. The J segment lost 3 bases and the V segment lost 0 bases, leaving 3 bases of the junction unmatched. Germline V gene sequence: CDR1 ENHRY, CDR2 SYGVKD.

The chain joins TRBV6-6 to TRBJ1-5; 9 bases agree with TRBD1. The germline V gene has CDR1 MNHNY and CDR2 SVGAGI (reference sequence). The junction had 5 bases not matched to a gene; V was cut back by 2 bases and J by 6 bases. This CDR3 has 15 amino acids. CDR3 residues: CASSYPGQGGQPQHF. CDR3 DNA: TGTGCCAGCAGTTACCCGGGACAGGGCGGTCAGCCCCAGCATTTT.